One sample yielded the 21 T cell receptor beta chains listed below, sequenced in a study of cytomegalovirus exposure and HLA in healthy donors. Some clones are missing from TCRdb's copy, which holds only in-frame ones; the method was immunoSEQ multiplex PCR. The data contain roughly 64,000 clones, over 85% of them seen just once; the ten biggest clones take up around 5.5%. Sequenced input: PBMCs. Every receptor here comes from a woman under 30 in good health and CMV-seropositive.

The rearrangement links TRBV29-1 to TRBJ1-2, with 8 bases that match TRBD1. Germline lookup yields CDR1 SQVTM and CDR2 ANQGSEA. The CDR3 has 14 residues. Trimming removed 3 bases from V and 2 bases from J; junction bases left unmatched: 5. The CDR3 region is CSVDADRENYGYTF. In DNA, the CDR3 is TGCAGCGTTGACGCGGACAGGGAAAACTATGGCTACACCTTC.

The chain links TRBV30 to TRBJ2-7, with a possible D match to TRBD2 (5 bases). Deletions cut 3 bases from V and 6 bases from J, with 9 bases between. The CDR3 totals 11 residues. Germline-derived CDR1 and CDR2 are GTSNPN and SVGIG (reference sequence). The DNA for the CDR3 is TGTGCCTGGAGCCCCGGGGTCGAGCAGTACTTC. Its protein product is CAWSPGVEQYF.

The chain has TRBV11-3 and TRBJ2-4; D perhaps matches TRBD1 (7 bases). In germline, CDR1 is SGHNT, CDR2 YENEEA. V lost 0 bases, J lost 4 bases, and 16 bases lay in between. CDR3 size: 17 residues. For the CDR3, the DNA is TGTGCCAGCAGCTTAGAAGGGACAGCGGGCGATAAAAACATTCAGTACTTC. It is translated as CASSLEGTAGDKNIQYF.

V and J are TRBV4-2 and TRBJ2-2; tentatively, D is TRBD2 (6 bases). In germline, CDR1 is LGHNA, CDR2 YNFKEQ. V shed 3 bases and J shed 4 bases, with 18 bases lying between them. The CDR3 covers 17 residues. The CDR3 DNA reads TGTGCCAGCAGCCAGGGGGGTGGGACCCGGAGCACCGGGGAGCTGTTTTTT. Translating it yields CASSQGGGTRSTGELFF.

This clone was seen once. The chain employs TRBV5-4 and TRBJ1-2, with TRBD1 as a possible D gene (6 bases). V was trimmed by 0 bases and J by 4 bases, leaving 7 bases between them. Germline lookup yields CDR1 SGHNT and CDR2 YYREEE (reference sequence). This CDR3 is 13 amino acids long. CDR3 residues: CASSLVGGYGYTF. CDR3 nucleotide sequence: TGTGCCAGCAGCTTGGTAGGGGGCTATGGCTACACCTTC.

There are a few counts of this clone. This rearrangement joins TRBV6-4 to TRBJ2-3; 7 bases line up with TRBD2. The V and J ends lost 4 bases and 0 bases, in that order; junction bases with no gene match: 4. The germline gives CDR1 MRHNA, CDR2 SNTAGT. This CDR3 contains 15 residues. Here the CDR3 reads CASSGASGSTDTQYF. CDR3 DNA: TGTGCCAGCAGTGGGGCTAGCGGAAGCACAGATACGCAGTATTTT.

The genes are TRBV28 and TRBJ2-7, with 11 bases aligning to TRBD2. Germline V gives CDR1 MDHEN, CDR2 SYDVKM. J lost 2 bases, V lost 5 bases, and 8 bases had no gene match. The CDR3 is 16 residues long. CDR3: CASSPMGGLAAYEQYF. The DNA of the CDR3 is TGTGCCAGCAGTCCCATGGGGGGACTAGCGGCCTACGAGCAGTACTTC.

The chain is built from TRBV4-2 and TRBJ2-7; the match to TRBD2 covers 7 bases. With 4 bases clipped from V and 1 base from J, the junction kept 4 bases outside the gene matches. This CDR3 has 14 amino acids. CDR1 is LGHNA and CDR2 is YNFKEQ in the germline V gene. The CDR3: CASSPRDYSYEQYF. The CDR3 bases are TGTGCCAGCAGCCCCCGGGACTATTCCTACGAGCAGTACTTC.

This chain uses TRBV30 with TRBJ1-2, with D maybe TRBD1 (6 bases). The CDR3 is 14 residues long. The V end lost 0 bases, the J end lost 6 bases, and 14 bases lay between the germline ends. Germline V gene sequence: CDR1 GTSNPN, CDR2 SVGIG (reference sequence). The CDR3 loop reads CAWSVWGGKDGYTF. In nucleotides, the CDR3 is TGTGCCTGGAGTGTATGGGGGGGCAAGGATGGCTACACCTTC.

This clone was counted only a few times. CDR3 nucleotides: TGTGCCAGCAGCCAAGTGGGTGTCGGGATAGACGCCACAGATACGCAGTATTTT. Amino acids: CASSQVGVGIDATDTQYF. V gene TRBV4-2 combines with J gene TRBJ2-3; D possibly corresponds to TRBD2 (5 bases). V gave up 1 base and J gave up 2 bases, with 19 bases separating them. The CDR3 runs to 18 residues. The germline V gene encodes CDR1 LGHNA and CDR2 YNFKEQ.

The gene calls are TRBV2 and TRBJ2-7; perhaps TRBD1 as D (7 bases). Looked up from germline, CDR1 is SNHLY and CDR2 is FYNNEI. Trimming cost V 7 bases and J 3 bases, with 16 bases left between them. The CDR3 has 14 amino acids. DNA for the CDR3: TGTGCCAGCAAGGGGGCAGGGGGGCTCTACGAGCAGTACTTC. It translates to CASKGAGGLYEQYF. Using reference TRBV2 and TRBJ2-7 for the parts outside the CDR3, the full variable domain is EPEVTQTPSHQVTQMGQEVILRCVPISNHLYFYWYRQILGQKVEFLVSFYNNEISEKSEIFDDQFSVERPDGSNFTLKIRSTKLEDSAMYFCASKGAGGLYEQYFGPGTRLTVT.

The chain joins TRBV9 to TRBJ2-1; D remains unclear. V shed 3 bases and J shed 0 bases, with 13 bases lying between them. From germline, CDR1 is SGDLS and CDR2 YYNGEE. This CDR3 spans 16 amino acids. The CDR3 nucleotides are TGTGCCAGCAGCGGACCCCGACTGAGCTCCTACAATGAGCAGTTCTTC. The encoded protein is CASSGPRLSSYNEQFF.

This sequence joins TRBV10-2 and TRBJ2-2; no definite D call. The CDR3 is made up of 14 amino acids. Trimming stripped 9 bases from V and 3 bases from J, with 14 bases between. Looked up from germline, CDR1 is WSHSY and CDR2 is SAAADI. CDR3 nucleotide sequence: TGCGCCAGTTTCGGCCCGGCGGACACCGGGGAGCTGTTTTTT. Translating gives CASFGPADTGELFF.

This chain uses TRBV6-1 with TRBJ2-3; tentatively, D is TRBD2 (6 bases). V was clipped by 8 bases and J by 0 bases, with 15 bases between them. Germline assignment: CDR1 MNHNS and CDR2 SASEGT. This CDR3 contains 15 residues. In DNA form, the CDR3 reads TGTGCCAGCGAGCAGGGTAGCGGTAGCACAGATACGCAGTATTTT. This translates into CASEQGSGSTDTQYF.

The chain recombines TRBV27 with TRBJ2-3; TRBD2 agrees at 7 bases. Germline V gives CDR1 MNHEY, CDR2 SMNVEV (reference sequence). After removal of 0 bases from V and 4 bases from J, the junction contained 7 bases not matched to a gene. This CDR3 spans 16 amino acids. The DNA of the CDR3 is TGTGCCAGCAGTTTATCGGGAGGGAGGGTTTCAGATACGCAGTATTTT. Translation: CASSLSGGRVSDTQYF.

The chain links TRBV2 to TRBJ1-2; TRBD1 is a possible D gene (6 bases). This CDR3 is built from 12 residues. Germline CDR1 SNHLY, CDR2 FYNNEI. The V and J ends lost 7 bases and 8 bases respectively, with 14 bases between them. The CDR3 DNA is TGTGCCAGCAAGGGGGATAGAGGAGGCTACACCTTC. Translated: CASKGDRGGYTF.

The rearrangement uses TRBV19 and TRBJ2-7; 7 positions agree with TRBD1. The CDR3 is made up of 15 amino acids. Germline values: CDR1 LNHDA, CDR2 SQIVND (reference sequence). Germline trimming cut 1 base from V and 1 base from J; bases unmatched to any gene: 4. The CDR3 coding sequence is TGTGCCAGTAGTATAGCGCAGGGGGAATCCTACGAGCAGTACTTC. Protein product: CASSIAQGESYEQYF.

The genes are TRBV7-9 and TRBJ2-5; 8 bases are a match to TRBD1. Trimming took 5 bases from V and 5 from J; bases not matched to a gene: 13. CDR1 is SEHNR, CDR2 FQNEAQ, per germline (reference sequence). The CDR3 is 16 amino acids. The CDR3 is CASSLDGQGPLETQYF. CDR3 bases: TGTGCCAGCAGCCTGGATGGACAGGGACCCCTGGAGACCCAGTACTTC.

V usage is TRBV10-2 and J usage is TRBJ2-3, with D possibly being TRBD1 (5 bases). Trimming removed 3 bases from V and 5 bases from J, with 12 bases in between. This CDR3 region has 14 residues. The germline V gene has CDR1 WSHSY and CDR2 SAAADI. As DNA, the CDR3 is TGCGCCAGCAGTGATCAGGGTACTAAAGATACGCAGTATTTT. It encodes CASSDQGTKDTQYF.

The genes are TRBV4-2 and TRBJ1-4; TRBD1 matches at 8 bases. V dropped 0 bases and J dropped 10; count of bases not matched to a gene: 10. CDR1 LGHNA and CDR2 YNFKEQ come from the germline V gene. This CDR3 contains 16 residues. The CDR3 is CASSQDRTGGDGKLFF. The DNA of the CDR3 is TGTGCCAGCAGCCAAGACAGAACAGGGGGAGATGGAAAACTGTTTTTT.

This chain links TRBV11-2 with TRBJ2-5; the match to TRBD2 covers 10 bases. CDR1 and CDR2 (germline): SGHAT, FQNNGV. CDR3 length: 15 amino acids. The ends lost 4 bases at V and 9 bases at J; junction bases unmatched: 11. The CDR3 here is CASSSSSGGPGSQYF. DNA for the CDR3: TGTGCCAGCAGCTCCAGTAGCGGGGGGCCTGGGTCCCAGTACTTC.